The 20 T cell receptor beta chains given below trace back to one sample, sequenced in a study of T cell responses to AZD1222 COVID-19 vaccine. The method was immunoSEQ multiplex PCR; TCRdb's version includes in-frame clones alone and lacks a portion of them. The sample includes about 130,000 clones, around 85% of them seen just once. Sequences were derived from peripheral blood, sampled 28 days after the second AZD1222 dose. The source is an adult who received the AZD1222 COVID-19 vaccine.

This clone was seen a handful of times. The rearrangement joins TRBV6-5 to TRBJ1-1, with D unclear. CDR1 MNHEY and CDR2 SVGAGI come from the germline V gene. The CDR3 has 11 amino acids. Trimming shortened V by 9 bases and J by 1 base, and 6 bases separated the two germline ends. CDR3 nucleotide sequence: TGTGCCAGTCACAGGAACACTGAAGCTTTCTTT. Amino acid sequence: CASHRNTEAFF.

This sequence joins TRBV21-1 and TRBJ1-4. TRBV21-1 is a pseudogene locus. This CDR3 spans 14 amino acids. The CDR3 DNA reads TGTGCCAGCAGCAAAGTTACGGGGGGCGAAAAACTGTTTTTT. Translating gives CASSKVTGGEKLFF.

V gene TRBV6-5 combines with J gene TRBJ2-2, with D possibly matching TRBD2 (5 bases). V was pared by 6 bases and J by 3 bases, with 14 bases between. This CDR3 has 15 residues. CDR1 and CDR2 (germline): MNHEY, SVGAGI. The CDR3 reads CASRTTFSDTGELFF. The DNA of the CDR3 is TGTGCCAGCAGGACAACCTTTAGCGACACCGGGGAGCTGTTTTTT.

The chain recombines TRBV2 with TRBJ1-2; D is unclear. Germline values: CDR1 SNHLY, CDR2 FYNNEI. The CDR3 totals 10 residues. V lost 6 bases and J lost 4, with 3 bases in between. The CDR3 coding sequence is TGTGCCAGCAGCATCTATGGCTACACCTTC. It yields the protein CASSIYGYTF.

This clone was seen a single time. V usage is TRBV5-4 and J usage is TRBJ2-3; 8 bases align to TRBD2. Germline V gene lookup returns CDR1 SGHNT and CDR2 YYREEE (reference sequence). After removal of 2 bases from V and 4 bases from J, the junction contained 6 bases not matched to a gene. This CDR3 region has 15 residues. The CDR3 sequence is CASSFRSGGADTQYF. Written as DNA, the CDR3 is TGTGCCAGCAGCTTTAGGTCCGGGGGGGCAGATACGCAGTATTTT.

This clone was seen once. The V call is TRBV7-8, the J call TRBJ1-4; TRBD1 agrees at 8 bases. Looked up from germline, CDR1 is SGHVS and CDR2 is FQNEAQ. This CDR3 is built from 16 residues. Trimming took 5 bases from V and 3 from J; bases not matched to a gene: 8. As DNA, the CDR3 is TGTGCCAGCAGCGTGACAGGGGTGCTGGCTAATGAAAAACTGTTTTTT. It encodes CASSVTGVLANEKLFF.

The chain combines TRBV6-5 with TRBJ1-1; no firm D call. V gave up 4 bases and J gave up 4 bases, with 16 bases separating them. This CDR3 contains 15 residues. Germline V gives CDR1 MNHEY, CDR2 SVGAGI. The CDR3 bases are TGTGCCAGCAGTTTGGATTCTATGCGGGGCACTGAAGCTTTCTTT. Amino acid sequence: CASSLDSMRGTEAFF.

The chain couples TRBV24-1 to TRBJ1-2; weak D call: TRBD1 (5 bases). Looked up from germline, CDR1 is KGHDR and CDR2 is SFDVKD. Trimming cost V 7 bases and J 2 bases, with 13 bases left between them. The CDR3 is made up of 14 amino acids. CDR3 sequence: CATRATGENYGYTF. Written as DNA, the CDR3 is TGTGCCACCAGGGCCACGGGGGAGAACTATGGCTACACCTTC.

The V and J genes are TRBV27 and TRBJ1-1; 8 bases line up with TRBD1. The CDR3 totals 17 residues. V shed 1 base and J 1 base; nucleotides not matched to a gene: 8. The V gene's germline CDR1 is MNHEY and CDR2 SMNVEV (reference sequence). CDR3 in DNA: TGTGCCAGCAGTTTATATCCGGCAGGGGGCGAGAACACTGAAGCTTTCTTT. Protein: CASSLYPAGGENTEAFF.

This clone was counted at least ten times. Here the CDR3 reads CASSLGVSGTTSREQYF. In DNA form, the CDR3 reads TGTGCCAGCAGCTTGGGAGTTTCCGGGACTACCTCACGCGAGCAGTACTTC. This rearrangement joins TRBV5-4 to TRBJ2-7, with 7 positions matching TRBD2. Germline trimming cut 0 bases from V and 6 bases from J; bases unmatched to any gene: 15. Germline V gives CDR1 SGHNT, CDR2 YYREEE (reference sequence). The CDR3 consists of 17 residues.

The V and J genes are TRBV4-1 and TRBJ1-3, with 10 bases that match TRBD1. The CDR3 contains 16 residues. V was pared by 5 bases and J by 2 bases, with 6 bases of the junction left unmatched. Germline assignment: CDR1 MGHRA and CDR2 YSYEKL. The CDR3 DNA follows: TGCGCCAGCAGCGCCCGACAGGGGGCGGCTGGAAACACCATATATTTT. It yields the protein CASSARQGAAGNTIYF.

V usage is TRBV5-1 and J usage is TRBJ1-2; D not resolved. V shed 1 base and J shed 6 bases, with 7 bases lying between them. Germline V lookup: CDR1 SGHRS, CDR2 YFSETQ. The CDR3 totals 12 residues. The CDR3 sequence: CASSLMGDGYTF. DNA for the CDR3: TGCGCCAGCAGCTTGATGGGAGATGGCTACACCTTC.

DNA for the CDR3: TGTGCCAGCAGCTTGGGCCCAGGGGGAGGGGAGGGTGAAAAACTGTTTTTT. Protein product: CASSLGPGGGEGEKLFF. V is TRBV5-4 and J is TRBJ1-4; 7 bases map to TRBD1. Trimming at V came to 0 bases and at J to 7 bases, leaving 12 bases not matched to a gene. The CDR3 covers 17 residues. Germline CDR1 and CDR2: SGHNT and YYREEE (reference sequence).

The chain uses TRBV15 and TRBJ2-3; no clear D gene. The V gene's germline CDR1 is LNHNV and CDR2 YYDKDF (reference sequence). This CDR3 is built from 16 residues. Trimming shortened V by 1 base and J by 4 bases, and 15 bases separated the two germline ends. In DNA, the CDR3 is TGTGCCACCAGCAGAGGGGCCTTCCGTTTCGCAGATACGCAGTATTTT. It codes for CATSRGAFRFADTQYF. Filled out from reference TRBV15 and TRBJ2-3, the complete variable domain reads DAMVIQNPRYQVTQFGKPVTLSCSQTLNHNVMYWYQQKSSQAPKLLFHYYDKDFNNEADTPDNFQSRRPNTSFCFLDIRSPGLGDTAMYLCATSRGAFRFADTQYFGPGTRLTVL.

This clone was recorded once. The chain uses TRBV3-1 (or the pseudogene TRBV3-2) and TRBJ1-2, with D uncertain. The CDR3 is 13 residues long. Looked up from germline, CDR1 is LGHDT and CDR2 is YNNKEL (reference sequence). The germline V and J ends were trimmed by 4 bases and 4 bases, with 10 bases remaining between them. The CDR3 DNA is TGTGCCAGCAGCCCCCGGGTCCTCTATGGCTACACCTTC. It specifies CASSPRVLYGYTF.

This CDR3 reads CASSPTDRANEKLFF. CDR3 DNA sequence: TGTGCCAGCAGTCCCACGGACAGGGCTAATGAAAAACTGTTTTTT. The chain couples TRBV28 to TRBJ1-4, with TRBD1 matching over 8 bases. Germline trimming cut 5 bases from V and 3 bases from J; bases unmatched to any gene: 5. Germline V gene sequence: CDR1 MDHEN, CDR2 SYDVKM. The CDR3 loop spans 15 amino acids.

The rearrangement links TRBV5-7 to TRBJ2-1; D may be TRBD2 (5 bases). TRBV5-7 is an ORF, with its function uncertain. The length of the CDR3 is 14 residues. V lost 1 base to trimming and J lost 7 bases, with 12 bases between them. CDR3: CASSLFRGPNEQFF. CDR3 in DNA: TGTGCCAGCAGCTTGTTCAGAGGGCCGAATGAGCAGTTCTTC.

The chain carries TRBV6-5 and TRBJ1-3, with no clear D. Trimming shortened V by 2 bases and J by 0 bases, and 8 bases separated the two germline ends. CDR1 MNHEY and CDR2 SVGAGI come from the germline V gene. The CDR3 extends over 15 amino acids. The DNA for the CDR3 is TGTGCCAGCAGTTACGGCGGCAGCTCTGGAAACACCATATATTTT. Amino acids: CASSYGGSSGNTIYF.

The gene calls are TRBV3-1 (or the pseudogene TRBV3-2) and TRBJ2-3; TRBD2 is a possible D gene (5 bases). Germline CDR1 LGHDT, CDR2 YNNKEL (reference sequence). The CDR3 spans 13 residues. V was trimmed by 3 bases and J by 6 bases, leaving 10 bases between them. CDR3 amino acids: CASSHPWEDTQYF. The CDR3, as DNA: TGTGCCAGCAGCCACCCCTGGGAGGATACGCAGTATTTT.

The CDR3 region is CASSYLDSNYGYTF. The CDR3 DNA reads as TGTGCCAGCAGTTACTTGGACAGTAACTATGGCTACACCTTC. The rearrangement uses TRBV6-5 and TRBJ1-2, with D perhaps matching TRBD1 (6 bases). The CDR3 is 14 residues long. Trimming removed 1 base from V and 1 base from J, with 7 bases in between. Germline CDR1 MNHEY, CDR2 SVGAGI.